This entry features one TCR beta chain sequence. This clone's antigen is unknown. One base away there is no much larger clone; base qualities are not given. This sample's time point label indicates: sample taken at primary tumor resection. Donors were under 95 patients with early-stage, untreated non-small cell lung cancer from the lung TRACERx cohort. Whole RNA extracted from tumor and nontumor lung tissue, or from cryopreserved PBMC samples, was used for TCR sequencing without cell sorting. Patients were selected for TCR sequencing only if sufficient RNA was available from at least two tumor regions. Before selection, tumor and adjacent nontumor lung specimens were reviewed by a lung pathologist. The data belong to a study of spatial heterogeneity in lung cancer (dated by TCRdb to the late 2010s). Notes on the research overall: More beta-chain than alpha-chain transcripts were consistently detected, likely reflecting higher beta-chain transcript abundance. In the raw uncorrected reads, each unique combination of TCR and UMI appeared more than ten times on average. The study linked features of the TCR repertoire to counts of nonsynonymous mutations, which were determined by whole-exome sequencing of tumor tissue. In tumor regions, TCR transcript counts showed a strong correlation with a T cell transcriptional module score from matched bulk RNA-seq. Both alpha and beta chains were TCR-sequenced in 200 to 250 tumor regions, 64 matched nontumor lung samples and some 56 PBMC samples obtained at surgery. TCR alpha and beta repertoires were quantitatively compared across multiple tumor regions, matched nontumor lung and blood in non-small cell lung cancer.

Based on the germline V gene, the CDR1 and CDR2 sequences are MDHEN and SYDVKM. Measured from the cysteine to the phenylalanine, the CDR3 is 15 residues long. Of all the DNA, just the CDR3 is kept, 45 bases in frame from base 1. V and J lose 5 bases and 3 bases, and a span of 13 bases separates them. Overall results and qualifications from the work: Additional single-cell paired TCR alpha and beta sequencing was considered necessary to confirm, at a functional level, the hypothesis that regional TCRs recognize regional mutations. Counts of ubiquitous and regional expanded TCRs were found to correlate with counts of ubiquitous and regional nonsynonymous mutations, respectively. The tumor nonsynonymous mutation count correlated with the number of expanded intratumoral alpha and beta TCRs. TCR-seq coverage of tumor T cells was estimated to be only approximately 7% for alpha chains and 11% to 15% for beta chains.

Library generation was performed with 5' RACE. The sequencing machine was a NextSeq 500. In the TCR library protocol, a unique molecular identifier was attached to each TCR cDNA molecule so that PCR and sequencing errors could be corrected. The authors processed their data as follows. TCR identification, UMI-based error correction and CDR3 extraction were all carried out with Decombinator tools. TCRs above a frequency of 2 per 1,000, corresponding to the top 1% of the tumor frequency distribution, were defined as expanded. Expanded tumor TCRs statistically deemed absent (corrected P<0.05) from at least one tumor region were classed as regional, and all other expanded tumor TCRs were classed as ubiquitous. Renyi diversity was calculated using the R vegan package after each repertoire was subsampled 100 times to 5,000 TCRs. CDR3 similarity networks were built from amino acid triplet string-kernel similarity, with CDR3s being connected when pairwise similarity was above 0.82. Through fastp at Q25 and MiXCR, TCRdb rebuilt clones from the public reads, retaining in-frame beta chains. Merged by CDR3 protein, the rows form single entries marked with the most common genes and DNA. These V and J calls rely on TCRdb rather than the paper's analysis. Within this sample are approximately 3,000 distinct CDR3 sequences, with 15% to 20% of them counted one time only. Roughly a tenth of the sample belongs to the ten largest clones.

The sequence is built from TRBV28 and TRBJ2-2; the D call could be TRBD1 or TRBD2, with each sharing 5 bases. The clonotype originates from a male donor with early-stage non-small cell lung cancer. The sample in question was lung tumor tissue, obtained at surgery. The bases read TGTGCCAGCAGTATCCGGGACGGCTACACCGGGGAGCTGTTTTTT. This codes for CASSIRDGYTGELFF.